This TCR beta chain was sequenced for a study of T-cell memory formation after mild COVID-19. The germline V and J ends were trimmed by 5 bases and 0 bases, with 18 bases remaining between them. This CDR3 spans 17 amino acids. Germline CDR1 reads WSHSY; CDR2 reads SAAADI. Each CDR3 protein is one row after TCRdb ran MiXCR on the 5' RACE reads. The sample carries some 450,000 distinct CDR3 sequences, roughly 18% recorded once. The V gene is TRBV10-2, the J gene TRBJ2-3; D is possibly TRBD1 (5 bases). Sequencing input: PBMCs or a T cell subset sorted from them (not recorded which). This TCR derives from a man aged 18 to 35 who had mild COVID-19 (a few samples of this study predate the infection). Cell type and time point are not known. CDR3 DNA: TGCGCCAGCAGTACCCTTGAGACAGACCCAAGCACAGATACGCAGTATTTT. Translated: CASSTLETDPSTDTQYF.